This T cell receptor (beta chain) came from a study of T cell clones after liver transplantation. Using immunoSEQ multiplex PCR, the repertoire was profiled, and TCRdb retains in-frame clones only, with some absent. The table lists around 19,000 clones, 80% to 90% of them singletons. The germline gives CDR1 SGHRS, CDR2 YFSETQ. J gave up 0 bases and V 2 bases, and 12 bases lay outside the gene matches. CDR3 size: 18 residues. V is TRBV5-1 and J is TRBJ2-7; 9 bases match TRBD2. The TCR was taken from a human donor who received a liver transplant. Sequenced here: CD8+ T cells from blood, sampled before liver transplant. CDR3 protein: CASSFRAVAGEFSYEQYF. Written as DNA, the CDR3 is TGCGCCAGCAGCTTCAGGGCGGTAGCGGGAGAGTTCTCCTACGAGCAGTACTTC. Using reference TRBV5-1 and TRBJ2-7 for the parts outside the CDR3, the full variable domain is KAGVTQTPRYLIKTRGQQVTLSCSPISGHRSVSWYQQTPGQGLQFLFEYFSETQRNKGNFPGRFSGRQFSNSRSEMNVSTLELGDSALYLCASSFRAVAGEFSYEQYFGPGTRLTVT.